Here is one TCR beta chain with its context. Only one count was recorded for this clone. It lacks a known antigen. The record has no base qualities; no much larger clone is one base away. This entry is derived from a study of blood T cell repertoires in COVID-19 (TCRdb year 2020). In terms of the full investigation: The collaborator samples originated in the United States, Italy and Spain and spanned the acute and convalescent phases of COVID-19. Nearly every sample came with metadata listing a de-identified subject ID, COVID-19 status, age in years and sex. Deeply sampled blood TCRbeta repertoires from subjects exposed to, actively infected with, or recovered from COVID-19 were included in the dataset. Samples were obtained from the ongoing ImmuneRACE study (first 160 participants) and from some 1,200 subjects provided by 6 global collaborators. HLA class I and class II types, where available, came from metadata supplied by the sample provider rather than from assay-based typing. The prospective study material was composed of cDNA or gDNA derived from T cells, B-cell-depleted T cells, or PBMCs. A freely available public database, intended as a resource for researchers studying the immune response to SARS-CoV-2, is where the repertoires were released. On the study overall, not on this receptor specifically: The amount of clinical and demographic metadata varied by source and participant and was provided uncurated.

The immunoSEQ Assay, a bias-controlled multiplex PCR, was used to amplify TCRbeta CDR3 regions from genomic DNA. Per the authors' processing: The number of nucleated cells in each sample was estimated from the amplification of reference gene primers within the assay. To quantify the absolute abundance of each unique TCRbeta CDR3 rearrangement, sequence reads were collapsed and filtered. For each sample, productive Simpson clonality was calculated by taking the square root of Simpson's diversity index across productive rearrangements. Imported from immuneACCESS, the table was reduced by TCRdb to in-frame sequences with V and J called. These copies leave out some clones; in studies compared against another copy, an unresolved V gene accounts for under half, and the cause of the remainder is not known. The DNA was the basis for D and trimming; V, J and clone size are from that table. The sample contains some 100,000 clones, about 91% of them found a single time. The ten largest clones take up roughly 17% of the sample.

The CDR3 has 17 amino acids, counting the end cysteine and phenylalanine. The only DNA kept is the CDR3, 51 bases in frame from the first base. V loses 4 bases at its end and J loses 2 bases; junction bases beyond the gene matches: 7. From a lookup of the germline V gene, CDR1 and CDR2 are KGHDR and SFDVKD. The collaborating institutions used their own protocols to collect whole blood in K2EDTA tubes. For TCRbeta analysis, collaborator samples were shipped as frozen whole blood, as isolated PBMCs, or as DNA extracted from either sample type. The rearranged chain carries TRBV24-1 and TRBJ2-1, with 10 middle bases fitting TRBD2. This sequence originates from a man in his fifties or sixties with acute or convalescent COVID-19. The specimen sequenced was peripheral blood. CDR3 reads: CATSDTGSGGTYNEQFF. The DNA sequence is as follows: TGTGCCACCAGTGACACCGGTAGCGGGGGGACCTACAATGAGCAGTTCTTC.